This TCR beta chain was sequenced in a study of blood T cell repertoires in COVID-19. Overall study: The study drew acute and convalescent COVID-19 samples from the United States, Italy and Spain. T cells, B-cell-depleted T cells, or PBMCs supplied cDNA or gDNA.

J was trimmed by 2 bases and V by 5 bases; bases with no gene match: 4. This CDR3 is built from 15 residues. CDR1 and CDR2 from the germline V gene are SGHAT and FQNNGV. As processed by the authors: Estimates of nucleated cell counts were drawn from the amplification of reference gene primers. Profiled with immunoSEQ multiplex PCR; TCRdb holds only in-frame clones, not every one. V, J and clone size reflect that table, while D and trimming were determined from the DNA. The data hold 200,000 to 250,000 clones, with almost 85% observed a single time. The J gene is TRBJ2-3, the V gene TRBV11-2; 10 positions match TRBD1. This receptor was taken from an elderly woman with acute or convalescent COVID-19. Material: peripheral blood. As DNA, the CDR3 is TGTGCCAGCAGCCCTGGGACAGGGGTCACAGATACGCAGTATTTT. Protein sequence: CASSPGTGVTDTQYF.